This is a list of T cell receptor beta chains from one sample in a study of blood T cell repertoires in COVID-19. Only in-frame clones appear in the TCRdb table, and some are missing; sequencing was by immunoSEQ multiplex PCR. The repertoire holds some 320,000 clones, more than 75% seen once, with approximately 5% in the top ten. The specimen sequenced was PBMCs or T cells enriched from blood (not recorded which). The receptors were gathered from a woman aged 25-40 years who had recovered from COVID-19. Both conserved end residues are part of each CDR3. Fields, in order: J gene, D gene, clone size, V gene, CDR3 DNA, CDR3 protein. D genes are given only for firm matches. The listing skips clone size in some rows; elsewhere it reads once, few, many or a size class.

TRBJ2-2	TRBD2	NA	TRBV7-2	TGTGCCAGCAGCTTCAGTCCTAGCGGGGATCACACCGGGGAGCTGTTTTTT	CASSFSPSGDHTGELFF
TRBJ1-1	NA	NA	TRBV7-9	TGTGCCAGCAGCTTGGGTGGGGCCCCTGAAGCTTTCTTT	CASSLGGAPEAFF
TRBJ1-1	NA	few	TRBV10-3	TGTGCCATCAGCATGCAGGGTAACACTGAAGCTTTCTTT	CAISMQGNTEAFF
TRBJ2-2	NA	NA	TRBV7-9	TGTGCCAGCAGCTTACGAGGGTCCGGGGAGCTGTTTTTT	CASSLRGSGELFF
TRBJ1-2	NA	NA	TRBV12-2	TGTGCAAGTCGCTTAGCGGGGAGACCCGCTCCCGAAGGCTACACCTTC	CASRLAGRPAPEGYTF
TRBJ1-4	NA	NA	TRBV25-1	TGTGCCAGCAGTGACGAGGGGAGGGCCGTTGGGGAAAAACTGTTTTTT	CASSDEGRAVGEKLFF
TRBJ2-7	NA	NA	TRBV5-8	TGTGCCAGCAGCTTCAGGGTGGGGGAGCAGTACTTC	CASSFRVGEQYF
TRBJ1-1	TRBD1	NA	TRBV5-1	TGCGCCAGCGGACCCGGGACAGGCCCCCCTCTGCGCACTGAAGCTTTCTTT	CASGPGTGPPLRTEAFF
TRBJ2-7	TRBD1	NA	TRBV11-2	TGTGCCAGCACCTTACAGGGGTACGAGCAGTACTTC	CASTLQGYEQYF
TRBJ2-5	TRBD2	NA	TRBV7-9	TGTGCCAGCAGCTTAGGCTATGCTAGCGGGGGGTCCGGACAAGAGACCCAGTACTTC	CASSLGYASGGSGQETQYF
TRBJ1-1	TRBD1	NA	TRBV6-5	TGTGCCAGCACCGATCCCGGGACAGGGAACACTGAAGCTTTCTTT	CASTDPGTGNTEAFF
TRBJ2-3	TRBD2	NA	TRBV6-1	TGTGCCAGCAGTGGATTGTGGGGGGGACTTACAGATACGCAGTATTTT	CASSGLWGGLTDTQYF
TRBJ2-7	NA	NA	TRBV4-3	TGCGCCAGCAGCCAGGGACCAGGGGTCGTTTACGAGCAGTACTTC	CASSQGPGVVYEQYF
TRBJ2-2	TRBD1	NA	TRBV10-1	TGCGCCAGGTCGGGACAGGTCAACACCGGGGAGCTGTTTTTT	CARSGQVNTGELFF
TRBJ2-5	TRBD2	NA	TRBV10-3	TGTGCCATCAGTGAGGGGACTAGCCCAGAGACCCAGTACTTC	CAISEGTSPETQYF
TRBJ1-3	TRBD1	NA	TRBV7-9	TGTGCCAGCAGCTCCGACAGGGGGTTCTCTGGAAACACCATATATTTT	CASSSDRGFSGNTIYF
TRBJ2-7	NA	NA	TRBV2	TGTGCCAGCATTCTGGCTAGCAGGTCCTACGAGCAGTACTTC	CASILASRSYEQYF
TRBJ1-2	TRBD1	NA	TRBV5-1	TGCGCCAGCCAAGACAGGGATGGCTACACCTTC	CASQDRDGYTF
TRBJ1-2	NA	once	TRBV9	TGTGCCAGCAGCGTAGACCGGGGGGCTATGGGCTACACCTTC	CASSVDRGAMGYTF
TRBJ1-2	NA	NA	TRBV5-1	TGCGCCAGCAGCTGGGGGGAGCAAGGCTACACCTTC	CASSWGEQGYTF
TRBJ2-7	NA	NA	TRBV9	TGTGCCAGCAGCGCCAATCTCGGGGGTAGCGAGCAGTACTTC	CASSANLGGSEQYF
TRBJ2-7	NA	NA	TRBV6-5	TGTGCCAGCAGTATAACGCGGGACGGGACCTACGAGCAGTACTTC	CASSITRDGTYEQYF
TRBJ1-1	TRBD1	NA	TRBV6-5	TGTGCCAGCAGTTGGAGGACAGGGGTGAACACTGAAGCTTTCTTT	CASSWRTGVNTEAFF
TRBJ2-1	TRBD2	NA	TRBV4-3	TGCGCCAGCAGCGGGGCGGGGGGTTACAATGAGCAGTTCTTC	CASSGAGGYNEQFF
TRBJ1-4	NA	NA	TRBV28	TGTGCCAGCAGTTTACCCGGAGCAACTAATGAAAAACTGTTTTTT	CASSLPGATNEKLFF
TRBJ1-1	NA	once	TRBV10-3	TGTGCCATCAGGGGGGGAATTTTTGGGAACACTGAAGCTTTCTTT	CAIRGGIFGNTEAFF
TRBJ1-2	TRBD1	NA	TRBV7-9	TGTGCCAGCAGCGGGTCGGGACAGCACTATGGCTACACCTTC	CASSGSGQHYGYTF
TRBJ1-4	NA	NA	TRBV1	TGCACCAGCAGCCACCGGGTGGCTAATGAAAAACTGTTTTTT	CTSSHRVANEKLFF
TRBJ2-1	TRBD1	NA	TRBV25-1	TGTGCCAGCAGTGCCAGGGACAGGGGCTACAATGAGCAGTTCTTC	CASSARDRGYNEQFF
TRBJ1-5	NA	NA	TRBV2	TGTGCCAGCAGCGCCGACAGAGCTGATCAGCCCCAGCATTTT	CASSADRADQPQHF
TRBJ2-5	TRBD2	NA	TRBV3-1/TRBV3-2	TGTGCCAGCAGCCAAGATGCTCGCGGGGGGGCGGAGACCCAGTACTTC	CASSQDARGGAETQYF
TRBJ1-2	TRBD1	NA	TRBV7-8	TGTGCCAGCAGCAGATGGGACAGGGGGCTTAAGAATGGCTACACCTTC	CASSRWDRGLKNGYTF
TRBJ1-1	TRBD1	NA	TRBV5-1	TGCGCCAGCAGCGTACAGGGGGCGAACACTGAAGCTTTCTTT	CASSVQGANTEAFF
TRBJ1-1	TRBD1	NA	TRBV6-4	TGTGCCAGCAGTCTGGAACAGGGGTCGCCCCCCACTGAAGCTTTCTTT	CASSLEQGSPPTEAFF
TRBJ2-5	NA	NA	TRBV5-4	TGTGCCAGCAGCCTCCTCGTAGGGGTCCAAGAGACCCAGTACTTC	CASSLLVGVQETQYF
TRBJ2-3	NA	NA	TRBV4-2	TGTGCCAGCAGCCTCGAGGGGGAGAGCACAGATACGCAGTATTTT	CASSLEGESTDTQYF
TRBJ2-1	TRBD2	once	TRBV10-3	TGTGCCATCAGTGAGGGGACTAGCGGGGGTACTGGTAACAATGAGCAGTTCTTC	CAISEGTSGGTGNNEQFF
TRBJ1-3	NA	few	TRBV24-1	TGTGCCACCAGTCGACAGGAATTCTCTGGAAACACCATATATTTT	CATSRQEFSGNTIYF
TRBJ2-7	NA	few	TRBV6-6	TGTGCCAGCAGTTCCTACTCCTACGAGCAGTACTTC	CASSSYSYEQYF
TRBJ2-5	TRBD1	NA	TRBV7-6	TGTGCCAGCAGTGCTCCCGGGACAGGGGGCAAGACCCAGTACTTC	CASSAPGTGGKTQYF
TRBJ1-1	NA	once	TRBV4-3	TGCGCCAGCAGCCAAGATCGAAGGGGTGGAACTGAAGCTTTCTTT	CASSQDRRGGTEAFF
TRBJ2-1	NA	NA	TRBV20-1	TGCAGTGCTAGTATGGGCATGAATGAGCAGTTCTTC	CSASMGMNEQFF
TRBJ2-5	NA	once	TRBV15	TGTGCCACCAGCAGAGCTGGGGGGTTAGGTGGGACCCAGTACTTC	CATSRAGGLGGTQYF
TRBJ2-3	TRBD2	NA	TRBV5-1	TGCGCCAGCAGCTTGGGACTAGCGGGTCCTAGCACAGATACGCAGTATTTT	CASSLGLAGPSTDTQYF
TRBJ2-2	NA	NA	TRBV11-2	TGTGCCAGCAGCGCCACAATCACCGGGGAGCTGTTTTTT	CASSATITGELFF
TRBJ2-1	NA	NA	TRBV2	TGTGCCAGCAGTAGCGACTCTCGGGAGCAGTTCTTC	CASSSDSREQFF
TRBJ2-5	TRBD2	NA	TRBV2	TGTGCCAGCAGTTGGACTAGCGCCGAGACCCAGTACTTC	CASSWTSAETQYF
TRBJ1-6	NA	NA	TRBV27	TGTGCCAGCAGGGACCTCGGGAACGGTTCACCCCTCCACTTT	CASRDLGNGSPLHF
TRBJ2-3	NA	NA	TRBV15	TGTGCCACCACCGCAGGGGCCGGGACAGATACGCAGTATTTT	CATTAGAGTDTQYF
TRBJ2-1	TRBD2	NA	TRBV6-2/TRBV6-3	TGTGCCAGCAGTTACTCCAGCGGGGCTAAGCCTGAGCAGTTCTTC	CASSYSSGAKPEQFF
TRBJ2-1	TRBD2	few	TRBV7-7	TGTGCTAGCAGCGCGGGACTAGCGGGGTTAGGTGAGCAGTTCTTC	CASSAGLAGLGEQFF
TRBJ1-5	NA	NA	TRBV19	TGTGCCAGTTCAGTCAGGGGTAATCAGCCCCAGCATTTT	CASSVRGNQPQHF
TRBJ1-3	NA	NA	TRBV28	TGTGCCAGCAGCTATCGAAATACCATATATTTT	CASSYRNTIYF
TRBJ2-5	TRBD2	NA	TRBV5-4	TGTGCCAGCAGCTTGCAGCGGGGGGGAGAGGAGACCCAGTACTTC	CASSLQRGGEETQYF
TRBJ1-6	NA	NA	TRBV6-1	TGTGCCAGCAGTGAATCCAGGGGTTCTTCACCCCTCCACTTT	CASSESRGSSPLHF
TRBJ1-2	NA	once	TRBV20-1	TGCAGTGCTAGTAAGGGGCCTTCGTCGTATGGCTACACCTTC	CSASKGPSSYGYTF
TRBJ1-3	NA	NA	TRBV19	TGTGCCAGTAGTATCCTAACCGGGAGGGGCGTCTCTGGAAACACCATATATTTT	CASSILTGRGVSGNTIYF
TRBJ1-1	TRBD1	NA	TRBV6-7	TGTGCCAGCAGTTACGTTCACCCCGGGACAGGGGGTACCTCCTACCCTGAAGCTTTCTTT	CASSYVHPGTGGTSYPEAFF
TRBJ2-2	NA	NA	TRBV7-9	TGTGCCAGCAGCTTAACTGGCACCGGGGAGCTGTTTTTT	CASSLTGTGELFF
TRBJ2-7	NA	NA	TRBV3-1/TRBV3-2	TGTGCCAGCAGCCAAGTCCCCTCGAGGGGTAGCGGCGAGCAGTACTTC	CASSQVPSRGSGEQYF